The 18 T cell receptor beta chains reported below all come from one sample, sequenced in a study of OX40 agonist ivuxolimab in advanced cancers. Generated by immunoSEQ multiplex PCR, the TCRdb table keeps only in-frame clones and is missing some. Among 45,000 to 75,000 clones listed, 82% were seen once. The material was CD4+ or CD8+ T cells sorted from blood, obtained in a trial of the OX40 agonist ivuxolimab. The source is an adult with an advanced solid tumor such as melanoma, head and neck, liver or kidney cancer.

The rearrangement links TRBV7-9 to TRBJ1-3, with D perhaps matching TRBD1 (5 bases). Germline loops: CDR1 SEHNR, CDR2 FQNEAQ (reference sequence). CDR3 size: 13 residues. The germline V and J ends were trimmed by 8 bases and 0 bases, with 8 bases remaining between them. The CDR3 nucleotides read TGTGCCAGCTCCGGGGCCTCTGGAAACACCATATATTTT. Encoded protein: CASSGASGNTIYF.

This clone appeared once. The chain has TRBV19 and TRBJ1-1; D gene uncertain. V lost 4 bases and J 7 bases, leaving 10 bases between the germline ends. This CDR3 contains 12 residues. CDR1 and CDR2 from the germline V gene are LNHDA and SQIVND (reference sequence). CDR3 residues: CASSTQYSEAFF. CDR3 DNA: TGTGCCAGTAGTACTCAATACAGTGAAGCTTTCTTT.

Only one count was recorded for this clone. The rearrangement links TRBV18 to TRBJ1-5; D ambiguous. Germline CDR1 is KGHSH and CDR2 is LQKENI. The CDR3 extends over 12 amino acids. V was shortened by 4 bases and J by 8 bases, with 9 bases between the two germline ends. The CDR3 DNA is TGTGCCAGCTCACGTCAGGCAGAGCCCCAGCATTTT. Protein product: CASSRQAEPQHF.

This clone was observed once. The chain recombines TRBV4-1 with TRBJ2-1; 16 positions agree with TRBD2. Trimming cost V 1 base and J 10 bases; bases outside gene matches: 4. CDR3 length: 16 amino acids. Germline CDR1 MGHRA, CDR2 YSYEKL. Here the CDR3 DNA reads TGCGCCAGCAGCCAAGTGGGGACTAGCGGGAGGGCGGAGCAGTTCTTC. This sequence encodes CASSQVGTSGRAEQFF.

This chain joins TRBV5-6 and TRBJ1-2; 11 bases line up with TRBD1. The CDR3 extends over 15 amino acids. J gave up 8 bases and V 1 base, and 7 bases lay outside the gene matches. Germline V gene sequence: CDR1 SGHDT, CDR2 YYEEEE. This chain's CDR3 is CASSLIGQGAWGYTF. CDR3 nucleotides: TGTGCCAGCAGCTTGATTGGACAGGGGGCATGGGGCTACACCTTC. The entire variable domain, with the rest obtained from reference TRBV5-6 and TRBJ1-2, is as follows: DAGVTQSPTHLIKTRGQQVTLRCSPKSGHDTVSWYQQALGQGPQFIFQYYEEEERQRGNFPDRFSGHQFPNYSSELNVNALLLGDSALYLCASSLIGQGAWGYTFGSGTRLTVV.

The chain uses TRBV7-2 and TRBJ2-5, with D hard to call. Between the trimmed V and J ends, which lost 5 bases and 5 bases, there was a span of 15 bases. This CDR3 has 14 amino acids. The germline V gene encodes CDR1 SGHTA and CDR2 FQGNSA. CDR3 sequence reads: CASSPKTSRETQYF. The CDR3, as DNA: TGTGCCAGCAGCCCCAAGACCAGCCGGGAGACCCAGTACTTC.

A few counts support this clone. The V and J genes are TRBV19 and TRBJ1-1, with D unresolved. CDR1 is LNHDA, CDR2 SQIVND, per germline (reference sequence). The CDR3 has 14 residues. Trimming pared 6 bases from V and 6 bases from J, leaving 17 bases between. The CDR3 loop is CASRREINVAEAFF. The CDR3 DNA reads as TGTGCCAGTAGGAGGGAAATCAATGTCGCTGAAGCTTTCTTT.

This sequence joins TRBV19 and TRBJ2-1, with a possible D match to TRBD2 (5 bases). V dropped 3 bases and J dropped 7 bases, with 19 bases sitting between them. This CDR3 comprises 16 residues. Germline CDR1 reads LNHDA; CDR2 reads SQIVND (reference sequence). This CDR3 reads CASSIRMSGSRNEQFF. For the CDR3, the DNA is TGTGCCAGTAGTATTAGGATGAGTGGGAGTAGGAATGAGCAGTTCTTC.

This chain uses TRBV29-1 with TRBJ2-7, with D possibly called TRBD1 or TRBD2 (5 bases each). Germline V CDR1 and CDR2: SQVTM, ANQGSEA. This CDR3 region has 11 residues. Trimming stripped 7 bases from V and 2 bases from J, with 9 bases between. Written as DNA, the CDR3 is TGCAGCGGGGACCGCCCCTACGAGCAGTACTTC. Translation gives CSGDRPYEQYF.

This clone was seen a single time. The gene calls are TRBV25-1 and TRBJ1-1, with D maybe TRBD1 (5 bases). Trimming removed 3 bases from V and 5 bases from J, with 13 bases in between. The germline CDR1 and CDR2 sequences are MGHDK and SYGVNS. CDR3 size: 14 residues. The CDR3 sequence is CASSERRAGTEAFF. CDR3 sequence (DNA): TGTGCCAGCAGTGAGCGCAGGGCGGGAACTGAAGCTTTCTTT.

The chain is built from TRBV4-3 and TRBJ2-2; D is unclear. In germline, CDR1 is LGHNA, CDR2 YSLEER. CDR3 length equals 14 residues. The V and J ends lost 0 bases and 4 bases respectively, with 6 bases between them. CDR3 region: CASSQDVGTGELFF. The CDR3 bases are TGCGCCAGCAGCCAAGATGTGGGCACCGGGGAGCTGTTTTTT.

A few counts support this clone. The rearrangement joins TRBV5-1 to TRBJ2-1, with D possibly TRBD2 on 6 matching bases. V lost 1 base and J 7 bases, leaving 15 bases between the germline ends. This CDR3 is 15 amino acids long. Germline loops: CDR1 SGHRS, CDR2 YFSETQ. CDR3 region: CASSLQGLEGNEQFF. The CDR3 bases are TGCGCCAGCAGCTTGCAGGGCTTGGAGGGTAATGAGCAGTTCTTC.

V usage is TRBV6-1 and J usage is TRBJ1-5, with D perhaps matching TRBD1 (5 bases). The germline V gene encodes CDR1 MNHNS and CDR2 SASEGT. V shed 2 bases and J shed 2 bases, with 13 bases lying between them. The CDR3 covers 16 residues. This chain's CDR3 is CASSEFLTGRNQPQHF. DNA of the CDR3: TGTGCCAGCAGTGAATTCTTAACAGGTCGCAATCAGCCCCAGCATTTT.

CDR3 sequence (DNA): TGTGCCAGTAGTATAGATCGGACCTCTGGAAACACCATATATTTT. It codes for CASSIDRTSGNTIYF. The chain is built from TRBV19 and TRBJ1-3; D uncertain. V lost 0 bases to trimming and J lost 0 bases, with 6 bases between them. Germline V gene data show CDR1 as LNHDA and CDR2 as SQIVND (reference sequence). CDR3 size: 15 residues.

CDR3 amino acids: CASSREFSHNEQFF. In DNA, the CDR3 is TGTGCCAGTAGTCGGGAATTTAGTCATAATGAGCAGTTCTTC. The chain is built from TRBV19 and TRBJ2-1; possible D gene TRBD2, 5 bases. Germline V CDR1 and CDR2: LNHDA, SQIVND (reference sequence). The CDR3 runs 14 residues. With 5 bases removed from V and 7 bases from J, the gap between germline ends came to 15 bases.

This chain joins TRBV14 and TRBJ2-7; D perhaps matches TRBD2 (5 bases). The V end lost 4 bases, the J end lost 6 bases, and 19 bases lay between the germline ends. The CDR3 covers 15 residues. CDR1 and CDR2 from the germline V gene are SGHDN and FVKESK. In DNA, the CDR3 is TGTGCCAGCAGCCCAAGGGATATAGGGAGACGCGAGCAGTACTTC. Translation gives CASSPRDIGRREQYF.

This clone was found a few times. This chain joins TRBV5-1 and TRBJ2-2; perhaps TRBD1 as D (6 bases). Germline V gene data show CDR1 as SGHRS and CDR2 as YFSETQ. The CDR3 is made up of 15 amino acids. V was cut by 3 bases and J by 5 bases, with 14 bases left in between. The DNA for the CDR3 is TGCGCCAGCAGCTCGATGGGGGCAGATACCGGGGAGCTGTTTTTT. Translating gives CASSSMGADTGELFF.

This chain uses TRBV14 with TRBJ2-5, with 8 bases that match TRBD2. The germline CDR1 and CDR2 sequences are SGHDN and FVKESK. The length of the CDR3 is 16 residues. V lost 2 bases to trimming and J lost 1 base; unmatched junction nucleotides: 6. CDR3 nucleotides: TGTGCCAGCAGCCAACCTACCCTAGCGGGCCAAGAGACCCAGTACTTC. As protein: CASSQPTLAGQETQYF. The variable domain in full, completed from reference TRBV14 and TRBJ2-5, reads EAGVTQFPSHSVIEKGQTVTLRCDPISGHDNLYWYRRVMGKEIKFLLHFVKESKQDESGMPNNRFLAERTGGTYSTLKVQPAELEDSGVYFCASSQPTLAGQETQYFGPGTRLLVL.